Sequencing of this TCR beta chain was carried out in a study of CXCR3-negative and CXCR3-positive naive CD8 T cells. Study-wide results and caveats: The TRB CDR3s that CXCR3-positive naive cells carried were more hydrophobic than those of CXCR3-negative naive cells.

Libraries of TRB cDNA were made by 5' RACE and carried UMIs. TCRdb re-called the 5' RACE reads and gives one entry per CDR3 protein, without DNA. The sample totals roughly 140,000 distinct CDR3 sequences; its top ten clones hold about 0.28%. Cells that were CD45RO-CCR7+CD27+CD95- constituted naive CD8+ T cells. CDR1 GTSNPN and CDR2 SVGIG come from the germline V gene (reference sequence). This CDR3 has 16 residues. Regarding this clonotype: The antigen remains undetermined.

This receptor was obtained from a human donor in good health. Some clones in this sample may be carry-over from other donors' samples. V and J are TRBV30 and TRBJ2-7; TCRdb picks TRBD2, but there is no DNA to check that call. The sequenced material came from naive CXCR3+ CD8+ T cells from blood. This sample's subset: CD45RO-CCR7+CD27+CD95- naive CD8+ T cells expressing CXCR3 (TNR3+). The CDR3 here is CAWSTGLATSSYEQYF.